What follows are 16 T cell receptor beta chains derived from one specimen sequenced in a study of cytomegalovirus exposure and HLA in healthy donors. It was with 60 Vbeta and 13 Jbeta primers that the PCR ran. The table came from immunoSEQ multiplex PCR; TCRdb's copy has only in-frame clones and leaves some out. Of 200,000 to 250,000 clones in the sample, around 77% were seen once. Sequenced: PBMCs. Source of these receptors: a woman in her 30s in good health and CMV-seronegative.

V and J are TRBV4-1 and TRBJ1-3, with 11 nucleotides matching TRBD1. The CDR3 consists of 17 residues. CDR1 is MGHRA, CDR2 YSYEKL, per germline. V dropped 4 bases and J dropped 2; count of bases not matched to a gene: 7. CDR3 sequence reads: CASSLLGQGAPGNTIYF. DNA for the CDR3: TGCGCCAGCAGCCTACTCGGACAGGGGGCCCCTGGAAACACCATATATTTT.

The CDR3 spells CASSSLFRRRGGTGELFF. CDR3 in DNA: TGTGCCAGCAGCTCCCTCTTTCGAAGGCGGGGGGGCACCGGGGAGCTGTTTTTT. The chain has TRBV11-2 and TRBJ2-2; TRBD2 matches 9 bases. Looked up from germline, CDR1 is SGHAT and CDR2 is FQNNGV. This CDR3 has 18 amino acids. Losses at the gene ends were 4 bases for V and 4 bases for J; bases not matched to a gene: 13.

The sample holds one count of this clone. The rearrangement links TRBV5-8 to TRBJ1-5; 8 nucleotides line up with TRBD1. CDR1 is SGHTS, CDR2 YDEGEE, per germline. The V segment lost 4 bases and the J segment 1 base; nucleotides outside the gene matches: 10. The CDR3 is 17 amino acids. The CDR3 sequence is CASSRLPTGESNQPQHF. CDR3 in DNA: TGTGCCAGCAGCCGTTTGCCGACAGGGGAAAGCAATCAGCCCCAGCATTTT.

This clone was seen a single time. This chain uses TRBV5-4 with TRBJ1-3, with unresolved D. The V gene's germline CDR1 is SGHNT and CDR2 YYREEE (reference sequence). The ends were cut back, 2 bases at V and 4 bases at J, with 7 bases in the middle. This CDR3 has 13 residues. DNA of the CDR3: TGTGCCAGCAGCTTCGCGGGGGGAAACACCATATATTTT. Its protein product is CASSFAGGNTIYF.

The rearrangement links TRBV6-1 to TRBJ2-5; D ambiguous. This CDR3 spans 12 amino acids. Germline-derived CDR1 and CDR2 are MNHNS and SASEGT. V was pared by 2 bases and J by 2 bases, with 3 bases between. The CDR3 reads CASSELQETQYF. The CDR3 DNA follows: TGTGCCAGCAGTGAACTGCAAGAGACCCAGTACTTC.

This clone was observed a few times. The rearrangement joins TRBV6-1 to TRBJ1-1; 12 nucleotides align to TRBD1. Germline assignment: CDR1 MNHNS and CDR2 SASEGT. The ends lost 6 bases at V and 5 bases at J; junction bases unmatched: 4. This CDR3 is 14 amino acids long. DNA of the CDR3: TGTGCCAGCAGGAGGGACAGGGGGCGGACTGAAGCTTTCTTT. It encodes CASRRDRGRTEAFF.

This clone occurred a few times. The chain recombines TRBV7-9 with TRBJ2-7; D not resolved. Germline-derived CDR1 and CDR2 are SEHNR and FQNEAQ (reference sequence). Deletions cut 4 bases from V and 7 bases from J, with 17 bases between. The CDR3 is made up of 14 amino acids. CDR3 coding DNA: TGTGCCAGCAGCTCTAGTGGAAGGATTGGGGAGCAGTACTTC. It translates to CASSSSGRIGEQYF.

The chain uses TRBV5-8 and TRBJ1-5; the match to TRBD1 covers 8 bases. With 0 bases clipped from V and 5 bases from J, the junction kept 4 bases outside the gene matches. This CDR3 spans 15 amino acids. Germline assignment: CDR1 SGHTS and CDR2 YDEGEE. The CDR3 reads CASSLGTGKDQPQHF. The CDR3 DNA follows: TGTGCCAGCAGCTTGGGGACAGGGAAGGATCAGCCCCAGCATTTT.

The genes are TRBV4-1 and TRBJ2-7, with TRBD1 matching over 7 bases. CDR1 is MGHRA and CDR2 is YSYEKL in the germline V gene. With 4 bases clipped from V and 5 bases from J, the junction kept 14 bases outside the gene matches. The CDR3 length is 16 residues. The CDR3 spells CASSLRENRGWDEQYF. DNA for the CDR3: TGCGCCAGCAGCCTCAGGGAGAACAGGGGTTGGGACGAGCAGTACTTC.

This chain joins TRBV5-1 and TRBJ2-3; 7 nucleotides match TRBD1. Germline CDR1 reads SGHRS; CDR2 reads YFSETQ. Germline trimming cut 3 bases from V and 0 bases from J; bases unmatched to any gene: 10. CDR3 length: 17 residues. CDR3 sequence: CASSWIVQGYSTDTQYF. In nucleotides, the CDR3 is TGCGCCAGCAGCTGGATAGTACAGGGGTATAGCACAGATACGCAGTATTTT.

This chain uses TRBV5-1 with TRBJ2-2; TRBD1 agrees at 11 bases. Germline loops: CDR1 SGHRS, CDR2 YFSETQ. The CDR3 sequence is 14 residues long. J gave up 3 bases and V 7 bases, and 2 bases lay outside the gene matches. CDR3 residues: CASGQGAYTGELFF. The CDR3, as DNA: TGCGCCAGCGGACAGGGGGCATACACCGGGGAGCTGTTTTTT.

Points on this clone: A read error may account for a junction end that differs from germline. CDR3 coding DNA: TGCGCCAGCAGCTTGGGGCAGGGGGCGTATGGCTACCCCTTC. It yields the protein CASSLGQGAYGYPF. The chain joins TRBV5-1 to TRBJ1-2; 8 nucleotides line up with TRBD1. This CDR3 comprises 14 residues. The germline CDR1 and CDR2 sequences are SGHRS and YFSETQ.

V usage is TRBV7-9 and J usage is TRBJ2-3; no clear D gene. V dropped 1 base and J dropped 0 bases, with 8 bases sitting between them. Germline CDR1 SEHNR, CDR2 FQNEAQ (reference sequence). The CDR3 runs 15 residues. The chain's CDR3 is CASSLGQVSTDTQYF. The CDR3 DNA sequence: TGTGCCAGCAGCTTAGGGCAGGTTAGCACAGATACGCAGTATTTT. Looking up the rest from reference TRBV7-9 and TRBJ2-3 gives the full variable domain: DTGVSQNPRHKITKRGQNVTFRCDPISEHNRLYWYRQTLGQGPEFLTYFQNEAQLEKSRLLSDRFSAERPKGSFSTLEIQRTEQGDSAMYLCASSLGQVSTDTQYFGPGTRLTVL.

This clone has a handful of counts. J is TRBJ1-2 and V is TRBV5-1, with D possibly being TRBD1 (5 bases). This CDR3 contains 14 residues. The V gene lost 2 bases and the J gene lost 6 bases, with 14 bases spanning the gap. The germline gives CDR1 SGHRS, CDR2 YFSETQ. The DNA for the CDR3 is TGCGCCAGCAGCTTTTCAGGGTACCGTGATGGCTACACCTTC. Translation: CASSFSGYRDGYTF.

The rearrangement uses TRBV6-1 and TRBJ1-4, with a possible D match to TRBD1 (6 bases). Germline CDR1 and CDR2: MNHNS and SASEGT. V was shortened by 6 bases and J by 4 bases, with 18 bases between the two germline ends. The CDR3 contains 16 residues. CDR3 bases: TGTGCCAGCAGAGAACAACCTATACAGGGTAATGAAAAACTGTTTTTT. It codes for CASREQPIQGNEKLFF.

The gene calls are TRBV2 and TRBJ2-3, with 10 bases that match TRBD2. The germline V gene encodes CDR1 SNHLY and CDR2 FYNNEI. The CDR3 runs to 18 residues. With 4 bases clipped from V and 1 base from J, the junction kept 11 bases outside the gene matches. The chain's CDR3 is CASSGVAGGRFGTDTQYF. CDR3 sequence (DNA): TGTGCCAGCAGTGGGGTAGCGGGGGGCCGATTTGGCACAGATACGCAGTATTTT.